Presented here are 27 T cell receptor beta chains from one specimen sequenced in a study of CD8+CD57+ T cells in acquired aplastic anemia. Both TCR beta VDJ combination and CDR3 sequence profiling were carried out. Genomic DNA was the template for this profiling. One entry per CDR3 protein, called by TCRdb with MiXCR from the reads. The table includes 62,000 or so distinct CDR3 sequences, roughly half detected once. The sequencing sample was made of sorted CD4+, CD8+, or CD8+CD57+ T cells (not recorded which) from PBMCs. These receptor sequences come from a human donor in good health, serving as a control.

The chain has TRBV29-1 and TRBJ2-5; 8 bases are a match to TRBD1. V gave up 1 base and J gave up 3 bases; unmatched junction bases: 7. Germline CDR1 and CDR2: SQVTM and ANQGSEA. CDR3 length: 15 amino acids. The CDR3 sequence is CSVEVSWTGKETQYF. CDR3 in DNA: TGCAGCGTTGAAGTTTCCTGGACAGGGAAAGAGACCCAGTACTTC.

In its sample, this clonotype was seen once. V gene TRBV15 combines with J gene TRBJ2-1; 8 positions match TRBD1. The germline V gene has CDR1 LNHNV and CDR2 YYDKDF (reference sequence). V trimming: 3 bases; J trimming: 3 bases; junction bases outside the gene matches: 7. The CDR3 is made up of 16 amino acids. DNA of the CDR3: TGTGCCACCAGCAGCCTGGACAGGGAACTCTACAATGAGCAGTTCTTC. This encodes CATSSLDRELYNEQFF.

This chain joins TRBV25-1 and TRBJ2-4, with D unresolved. Germline values: CDR1 MGHDK, CDR2 SYGVNS. The CDR3 has 11 amino acids. V lost 2 bases and J lost 8, with 4 bases in between. The CDR3 sequence: CASSERDIQYF. DNA of the CDR3: TGTGCCAGCAGTGAACGCGACATTCAGTACTTC.

The chain couples TRBV5-4 to TRBJ2-3, with D unresolved. The V end was cut by 5 bases, the J end by 5 bases, with 12 bases between. The CDR3 covers 13 residues. Germline CDR1 reads SGHNT; CDR2 reads YYREEE (reference sequence). The CDR3 DNA reads TGTGCCAGCAGGGCCAGCACTAAAGATACGCAGTATTTT. Its translation: CASRASTKDTQYF.

V gene TRBV19 combines with J gene TRBJ2-1, with 7 bases that match TRBD2. This CDR3 has 16 amino acids. Germline V gene data show CDR1 as LNHDA and CDR2 as SQIVND (reference sequence). The ends lost 3 bases at V and 8 bases at J; junction bases unmatched: 13. CDR3 protein: CASSIAAGEGRDEQFF. As DNA, the CDR3 is TGTGCCAGTAGTATTGCGGCGGGGGAGGGTAGGGATGAGCAGTTCTTC. Full variable domain (remainder filled in from reference TRBV19 and TRBJ2-1): DGGITQSPKYLFRKEGQNVTLSCEQNLNHDAMYWYRQDPGQGLRLIYYSQIVNDFQKGDIAEGYSVSREKKESFPLTVTSAQKNPTAFYLCASSIAAGEGRDEQFFGPGTRLTVL.

The sample holds many counts of this clonotype. V gene TRBV29-1 combines with J gene TRBJ1-1, with D possibly matching TRBD1 (5 bases). The germline V gene encodes CDR1 SQVTM and CDR2 ANQGSEA. Trimming stripped 7 bases from V and 3 bases from J, with 12 bases between. This CDR3 contains 12 residues. CDR3 amino acids: CSADGGYTEAFF. The CDR3 DNA sequence: TGCAGCGCAGACGGGGGTTACACTGAAGCTTTCTTT.

This clonotype was recorded at least ten times. The chain has TRBV7-6 and TRBJ2-2, with D uncertain. Germline CDR1 reads SGHVS; CDR2 reads FNYEAQ. This CDR3 spans 15 amino acids. V was pared by 2 bases and J by 3 bases, with 10 bases between. CDR3 DNA: TGTGCCAGCAGCTTATTGGGCCGGGACACCGGGGAGCTGTTTTTT. Its translation: CASSLLGRDTGELFF.

The V and J genes are TRBV2 and TRBJ2-1; 8 positions match TRBD1. V shed 6 bases and J 9 bases; nucleotides not matched to a gene: 10. The CDR3 is made up of 14 amino acids. Germline V gene sequence: CDR1 SNHLY, CDR2 FYNNEI. For the CDR3, the DNA is TGTGCCAGCAGCAAGGACAGGGTTAAGGGTGAGCAGTTCTTC. Amino acids: CASSKDRVKGEQFF.

This clonotype was seen at least ten times. CDR3 DNA: TGTGCCAGCAGCCAAGAACGACTAGCGGGAGCCTACGAGCAGTACTTC. Protein: CASSQERLAGAYEQYF. The rearrangement uses TRBV3-1 and TRBJ2-7; 12 positions agree with TRBD2. V lost 0 bases and J lost 2; bases outside the gene matches: 2. The CDR3 has 16 residues. Germline lookup yields CDR1 LGHDT and CDR2 YNNKEL (reference sequence).

The chain employs TRBV24-1 and TRBJ1-2; TRBD1 matches 7 bases. Trimming took 10 bases from V and 4 from J; bases not matched to a gene: 17. The CDR3 consists of 16 residues. Germline CDR1 is KGHDR and CDR2 is SFDVKD. The DNA of the CDR3 is TGTGCCACAATCTACAGGGGTCCCAGTTTGGGCTATGGCTACACCTTC. Its translation: CATIYRGPSLGYGYTF.

This clonotype was picked up one time. J is TRBJ1-6 and V is TRBV10-3; 7 nucleotides match TRBD1. CDR1 is ENHRY, CDR2 SYGVKD, per germline. V gave up 3 bases and J gave up 7 bases; unmatched junction bases: 6. The length of the CDR3 is 15 residues. The CDR3 DNA sequence: TGTGCCATCAGTGACACTGCGACAGGGAATTCACCCCTCCACTTT. As protein: CAISDTATGNSPLHF.

The CDR3 DNA sequence: TGTGCCAGCAGTGACGGGGGTTCTTCGTACGAGCAGTACTTC. Its protein is CASSDGGSSYEQYF. J is TRBJ2-7 and V is TRBV2, with a tentative D call TRBD2 (6 bases). Trimming shortened V by 3 bases and J by 4 bases, and 13 bases separated the two germline ends. The CDR3 has 14 amino acids. Looked up from germline, CDR1 is SNHLY and CDR2 is FYNNEI.

For this clonotype: The conserved phenylalanine or tryptophan is not found at the CDR3 terminus, so this likely reflects a read error. The chain links TRBV7-6 to TRBJ2-5, with D perhaps assigned TRBD1 or TRBD2 (5 bases each). Germline CDR1 SGHVS, CDR2 FNYEAQ. This CDR3 is 14 amino acids long. V was pared by 2 bases and J by 2 bases, with 9 bases between. In DNA form, the CDR3 reads TGTGCCAGCAGCTTATGGGACCCGCAAGAGACCCAGTACCTC. Amino acids: CASSLWDPQETQYL.

The V call is TRBV20-1, the J call TRBJ1-5; no reliable D call. Germline V gives CDR1 DFQATT, CDR2 SNEGSKA (reference sequence). The V and J ends lost 3 bases and 6 bases respectively, with 12 bases between them. The CDR3 loop spans 13 amino acids. The CDR3 is CSARAGASQPQHF. Written as DNA, the CDR3 is TGCAGTGCTAGGGCGGGAGCGAGTCAGCCCCAGCATTTT.

This clonotype came up many times. This chain uses TRBV6-1 with TRBJ2-3, with 12 bases fitting TRBD2. V lost 5 bases and J lost 0; bases outside the gene matches: 3. Germline V gene data show CDR1 as MNHNS and CDR2 as SASEGT. This CDR3 spans 16 amino acids. The DNA for the CDR3 is TGTGCCAGCAGTCCTGGACTAGCGGGGAGCACAGATACGCAGTATTTT. Amino acids: CASSPGLAGSTDTQYF.

This clonotype was picked up many times. The rearrangement links TRBV5-1 to TRBJ1-2; D unresolved. Germline CDR1 reads SGHRS; CDR2 reads YFSETQ. The CDR3 is made up of 13 amino acids. Trimming took 4 bases from V and 2 from J, leaving 9 bases between them. In DNA form, the CDR3 reads TGCGCCAGCAGCCCAGACCCGAACTATGGCTACACCTTC. This codes for CASSPDPNYGYTF. The whole variable domain, filled in from reference TRBV5-1 and TRBJ1-2, reads KAGVTQTPRYLIKTRGQQVTLSCSPISGHRSVSWYQQTPGQGLQFLFEYFSETQRNKGNFPGRFSGRQFSNSRSEMNVSTLELGDSALYLCASSPDPNYGYTFGSGTRLTVV.

The chain recombines TRBV29-1 with TRBJ2-7; the match to TRBD1 covers 7 bases. The CDR3 is 13 amino acids. The V and J ends lost 5 bases and 0 bases, in that order; junction bases with no gene match: 4. Germline V lookup: CDR1 SQVTM, CDR2 ANQGSEA. The CDR3 loop reads CSVKGQLSYEQYF. The CDR3 DNA is TGCAGCGTTAAGGGACAGCTCTCCTACGAGCAGTACTTC.

The V call is TRBV7-2, the J call TRBJ2-3, with D uncertain. The V end lost 1 base, the J end lost 5 bases, and 7 bases lay between the germline ends. The CDR3 contains 13 residues. Germline-derived CDR1 and CDR2 are SGHTA and FQGNSA. CDR3 DNA: TGTGCCAGCAGCTTAGTACATCGAGATACGCAGTATTTT. Residues: CASSLVHRDTQYF.

The V call is TRBV7-1, the J call TRBJ1-2; 9 bases agree with TRBD1. TRBV7-1 is placed among ORFs of uncertain function. There are 18 residues in the CDR3. Trimming cost V 0 bases and J 0 bases; bases outside gene matches: 8. CDR3 protein: CASSSAPGQGRPNYGYTF. As DNA, the CDR3 is TGTGCCAGCAGCTCAGCCCCAGGACAGGGGAGGCCTAACTATGGCTACACCTTC.

This chain uses TRBV2 with TRBJ1-3, with D hard to call. The V end was cut by 4 bases, the J end by 0 bases, with 10 bases between. The CDR3 has 15 residues. Germline lookup yields CDR1 SNHLY and CDR2 FYNNEI. DNA for the CDR3: TGTGCCAGCAGTGGAATAGGGCCCTCTGGAAACACCATATATTTT. Translation gives CASSGIGPSGNTIYF.

This clonotype was recorded at least ten times. The chain employs TRBV19 and TRBJ2-6, with D unclear. The germline CDR1 and CDR2 sequences are LNHDA and SQIVND (reference sequence). The CDR3 is 12 amino acids. Trimming took off 7 bases at V and 2 bases at J, with 3 bases between the two ends. Here the CDR3 DNA reads TGTGCCAGTAAGGCTGGGGCCAACGTCCTGACTTTC. Amino acid sequence: CASKAGANVLTF.

The rearrangement links TRBV15 to TRBJ1-2, with 7 bases matching TRBD1. This CDR3 contains 15 residues. J gave up 9 bases and V 0 bases, and 10 bases lay outside the gene matches. The germline V gene encodes CDR1 LNHNV and CDR2 YYDKDF (reference sequence). The CDR3 DNA is TGTGCCACCAGCAGAGATAGAGACAGGGCGTACAGCTACACCTTC. This sequence encodes CATSRDRDRAYSYTF. The complete variable domain, with remaining parts taken from reference TRBV15 and TRBJ1-2, reads DAMVIQNPRYQVTQFGKPVTLSCSQTLNHNVMYWYQQKSSQAPKLLFHYYDKDFNNEADTPDNFQSRRPNTSFCFLDIRSPGLGDTAMYLCATSRDRDRAYSYTFGSGTRLTVV.

Only a few counts were recorded for this clonotype. One end of the junction fails to match germline, which may point to a read error. This chain connects TRBV7-7 to TRBJ1-2; D is unclear. Looked up from germline, CDR1 is SSHAT and CDR2 is FNYEAQ (reference sequence). The CDR3 totals 17 residues. The CDR3 DNA follows: TGTGCTAGCAGCTTAGGAGTCAGGACCAGGTGCAACTATGGCTACACCTTC. Protein product: CASSLGVRTRCNYGYTF.

The chain links TRBV2 to TRBJ2-5, with 8 bases fitting TRBD1. Germline CDR1 and CDR2: SNHLY and FYNNEI. The CDR3 runs 13 residues. Trimming cost V 6 bases and J 3 bases; bases outside gene matches: 3. The CDR3 nucleotides are TGTGCCAGCAGCAGGACAGGGAAAGAGACCCAGTACTTC. Amino acids: CASSRTGKETQYF.

The chain recombines TRBV7-9 with TRBJ1-4, with D possibly TRBD1 on 5 matching bases. Germline V lookup: CDR1 SEHNR, CDR2 FQNEAQ (reference sequence). There are 13 residues in the CDR3. V dropped 6 bases and J dropped 6 bases, with 11 bases sitting between them. The DNA for the CDR3 is TGTGCCAGCAGTGGAGGGGACCATGAAAAACTGTTTTTT. This translates into CASSGGDHEKLFF.

This chain uses TRBV12-3 or TRBV12-4 with TRBJ1-2; D uncertain. V dropped 5 bases and J dropped 4 bases, with 17 bases sitting between them. The CDR3 extends over 15 amino acids. The CDR3 coding sequence is TGTGCCAGCAGTCTCGCCCCGGCCGGTGTCTATGGCTACACCTTC. Protein product: CASSLAPAGVYGYTF.

V is TRBV20-1 and J is TRBJ1-1, with unresolved D. V lost 1 base to trimming and J lost 7 bases, with 7 bases between them. The CDR3 covers 11 residues. CDR1 DFQATT and CDR2 SNEGSKA come from the germline V gene (reference sequence). Written as DNA, the CDR3 is TGCAGTGCTAGAGGACGACATGAAGCTTTCTTT. Translation gives CSARGRHEAFF.